One and the same sample provided the 29 T cell receptor beta chains below, sequenced in a study of CD8 T cells in Susac syndrome. Random hexamers were used to reverse transcribe roughly 0.45 to 1 ug of RNA. TCRdb re-analysed the immunoSEQ multiplex PCR reads in MiXCR, keeping a single row per CDR3 protein. Of about 130,000 distinct CDR3 sequences in the sample, roughly 80% were seen once. Input material: CD8+ T cells from PBMCs. These receptors were taken from a human donor with multiple sclerosis.

The chain has TRBV24-1 and TRBJ2-2; 15 bases are a match to TRBD2. This CDR3 contains 21 residues. V lost 1 base to trimming and J lost 2 bases; unmatched junction nucleotides: 10. Germline V gene sequence: CDR1 KGHDR, CDR2 SFDVKD. The CDR3 region is CATSDFPRTSGRAINTGELFF. The DNA of the CDR3 is TGTGCCACCAGTGATTTTCCCAGGACTAGCGGGAGGGCCATAAACACCGGGGAGCTGTTTTTT.

This chain connects TRBV3-1 to TRBJ2-5; no reliable D call. V lost 2 bases and J 4 bases, leaving 5 bases between the germline ends. This CDR3 region has 12 residues. Per the germline V gene, CDR1 is LGHDT and CDR2 is YNNKEL (reference sequence). The CDR3 DNA follows: TGTGCCAGCAGCCAACCCCCAGAGACCCAGTACTTC. Translated, it gives CASSQPPETQYF.

In nucleotides, the CDR3 is TGTGCCAGCAGCGTAGAGGGCTGGACGGGAGCCGGGAATGAGCAGTTCTTC. It is translated as CASSVEGWTGAGNEQFF. The rearrangement joins TRBV9 to TRBJ2-1; the D gene is possibly TRBD2 (6 bases). Germline CDR1 is SGDLS and CDR2 is YYNGEE. V shed 0 bases and J shed 7 bases, with 20 bases lying between them. The CDR3 runs to 17 residues.

V is TRBV28 and J is TRBJ2-1, with D perhaps TRBD1 (5 bases). Germline values: CDR1 MDHEN, CDR2 SYDVKM. The CDR3 covers 16 residues. Trimming removed 8 bases from V and 0 bases from J, with 17 bases in between. The CDR3 DNA reads as TGTGCCAGCGGATCAGGGTGGACAAGCTCCTACAATGAGCAGTTCTTC. Its protein product is CASGSGWTSSYNEQFF.

The V and J genes are TRBV27 and TRBJ1-2; D perhaps matches TRBD1 (6 bases). The CDR3 extends over 15 amino acids. Looked up from germline, CDR1 is MNHEY and CDR2 is SMNVEV (reference sequence). V lost 0 bases, J lost 5 bases, and 13 bases lay in between. DNA of the CDR3: TGTGCCAGCAGTTTATCGGCAGGGACAATATATGGCTACACCTTC. This codes for CASSLSAGTIYGYTF.

This clonotype was detected a few times. The chain employs TRBV6-1 and TRBJ1-1; the D gene is possibly TRBD1 (5 bases). Per germline, CDR1 MNHNS and CDR2 SASEGT. V lost 5 bases and J lost 10, with 14 bases in between. CDR3 length: 12 amino acids. CDR3 protein: CASSSVGGGAFF. The CDR3 DNA reads as TGTGCCAGCAGTAGTGTCGGGGGGGGAGCTTTCTTT.

V and J are TRBV6-4 and TRBJ2-7; D is undetermined. Germline V gene sequence: CDR1 MRHNA, CDR2 SNTAGT. Trimming cost V 2 bases and J 5 bases, with 25 bases left between them. This CDR3 is built from 18 residues. The CDR3 bases are TGTGCCAGCAGTGACCCCCCCCCAGGTAGACCCTTTTCGGACGAGCAGTACTTC. Translating it yields CASSDPPPGRPFSDEQYF.

The chain recombines TRBV25-1 with TRBJ2-7, with D unclear. The V gene's germline CDR1 is MGHDK and CDR2 SYGVNS. The CDR3 sequence is 12 residues long. V was cut by 2 bases and J by 7 bases, with 9 bases left in between. CDR3 coding DNA: TGTGCCAGCAGTGAAGGGTCTTCGGAGCAGTACTTC. Its protein product is CASSEGSSEQYF.

The genes are TRBV6-5 and TRBJ1-2; D perhaps matches TRBD1 (5 bases). The germline V and J ends were trimmed by 0 bases and 6 bases, with 8 bases remaining between them. The CDR3 is 13 amino acids. Germline CDR1 MNHEY, CDR2 SVGAGI. The CDR3 spells CASSYSWDDGYTF. The CDR3 nucleotides are TGTGCCAGCAGTTACTCGTGGGACGATGGCTACACCTTC.

The chain combines TRBV7-8 with TRBJ2-3, with D possibly TRBD2 on 6 matching bases. The CDR3 consists of 15 residues. The germline V gene has CDR1 SGHVS and CDR2 FQNEAQ. Trimming took off 6 bases at V and 3 bases at J, with 16 bases between the two ends. CDR3 DNA sequence: TGTGCCAGCAGACCTTCGCCTAGCGATACAGATACGCAGTATTTT. Residues: CASRPSPSDTDTQYF. The full variable domain, its missing parts supplied by reference TRBV7-8 and TRBJ2-3, is GAGVSQSPRYKVAKRGQDVALRCDPISGHVSLFWYQQALGQGPEFLTYFQNEAQLDKSGLPSDRFFAERPEGSVSTLKIQRTQQEDSAVYLCASRPSPSDTDTQYFGPGTRLTVL.

The rearrangement links TRBV5-5 to TRBJ2-7; D possibly corresponds to TRBD2 (6 bases). Germline-derived CDR1 and CDR2 are SGHKS and YYEKEE (reference sequence). With 1 base removed from V and 3 bases from J, the gap between germline ends came to 11 bases. CDR3 size: 14 residues. In nucleotides, the CDR3 is TGTGCCAGCAGCTTGTTCTACGGGAGCTACGAGCAGTACTTC. Translation: CASSLFYGSYEQYF. The variable domain in full, completed from reference TRBV5-5 and TRBJ2-7, reads DAGVTQSPTHLIKTRGQQVTLRCSPISGHKSVSWYQQVLGQGPQFIFQYYEKEERGRGNFPDRFSARQFPNYSSELNVNALLLGDSALYLCASSLFYGSYEQYFGPGTRLTVT.

The genes are TRBV6-5 and TRBJ2-5; the match to TRBD2 covers 7 bases. CDR3 length: 15 amino acids. CDR1 is MNHEY, CDR2 SVGAGI, per germline. Unmatched junction bases numbered 7, after V lost 2 bases and J lost 4 bases. In nucleotides, the CDR3 is TGTGCCAGCAGTTACGGGGCGGGAGAGGCAGAGACCCAGTACTTC. Protein sequence: CASSYGAGEAETQYF.

The chain is built from TRBV7-9 and TRBJ2-1; 10 bases are a match to TRBD2. Losses at the gene ends were 5 bases for V and 0 bases for J; bases not matched to a gene: 7. Germline CDR1 reads SEHNR; CDR2 reads FQNEAQ (reference sequence). CDR3 length equals 17 residues. CDR3 amino acids: CASSGHSSGSSYNEQFF. CDR3 in DNA: TGTGCCAGCAGCGGTCACTCTAGCGGGAGCTCCTACAATGAGCAGTTCTTC.

The V gene is TRBV24-1, the J gene TRBJ2-5; 7 nucleotides line up with TRBD1. V gave up 3 bases and J gave up 5 bases; unmatched junction bases: 11. The germline CDR1 and CDR2 sequences are KGHDR and SFDVKD. This CDR3 comprises 16 residues. This CDR3 is CATSDMTGIETETQYF. In nucleotides, the CDR3 is TGTGCCACCAGTGATATGACAGGGATCGAAACGGAGACCCAGTACTTC.

As to this clonotype: Germline is not matched at one junction end, which may reflect a read error. The CDR3 sequence is CASSPNRDF. The CDR3 coding sequence is TGTGCCAGCAGCCCCAATAGGGACTTC. The chain combines TRBV5-8 with TRBJ2-4; no clear D gene. The CDR3 has 9 amino acids. CDR1 and CDR2 from the germline V gene are SGHTS and YDEGEE.

CDR3 bases: TGTGCCAGCAGTTTTGGACATCCTCTTGGGGACACTGAAGCTTTCTTT. As protein: CASSFGHPLGDTEAFF. This chain uses TRBV12-3 or TRBV12-4 with TRBJ1-1; D is perhaps TRBD1 (5 bases). The CDR3 contains 16 residues. V gave up 3 bases and J gave up 3 bases, with 17 bases separating them.

The rearrangement uses TRBV2 and TRBJ1-1, with D perhaps TRBD1 (5 bases). The germline gives CDR1 SNHLY, CDR2 FYNNEI. With 5 bases removed from V and 7 bases from J, the gap between germline ends came to 20 bases. The length of the CDR3 is 15 residues. Written as DNA, the CDR3 is TGTGCCAGCAGTCCTATACCCGGGACCGGGGGTGAAGCTTTCTTT. Amino acids: CASSPIPGTGGEAFF.

The chain uses TRBV29-1 and TRBJ2-5, with 8 nucleotides matching TRBD1. Germline V gene sequence: CDR1 SQVTM, CDR2 ANQGSEA. The V gene end was trimmed by 2 bases and the J gene end by 2 bases; junction bases not matched to a gene: 1. The CDR3 runs to 13 residues. CDR3 protein: CSVETGGQETQYF. CDR3 nucleotides: TGCAGCGTTGAAACAGGGGGGCAAGAGACCCAGTACTTC.

This clonotype was recorded only once. The J gene is TRBJ1-2, the V gene TRBV6-2 or TRBV6-3, with D unclear. Germline lookup yields CDR1 MNHEY and CDR2 SVGEGT. This CDR3 is 13 amino acids long. V was trimmed by 6 bases and J by 3 bases, leaving 11 bases between them. The CDR3 reads CASSQTSDYGYTF. The CDR3 DNA reads TGTGCCAGCAGCCAAACTTCCGACTATGGCTACACCTTC.

The chain carries TRBV20-1 and TRBJ2-3; TRBD2 might be the D (6 bases). Trimming left V 8 bases short and J 5 bases short, with 17 bases between. This CDR3 has 13 amino acids. Germline-derived CDR1 and CDR2 are DFQATT and SNEGSKA (reference sequence). CDR3: CSPTGSLGDTQYF. CDR3 in DNA: TGCAGTCCTACCGGGAGCCTGGGAGATACGCAGTATTTT.

This clonotype came up a few times. The rearrangement links TRBV13 to TRBJ1-1; D may be TRBD1 (6 bases). Germline V gene sequence: CDR1 PRHDT, CDR2 FYEKMQ (reference sequence). Between the trimmed V and J ends, which lost 6 bases and 4 bases, there was a span of 15 bases. CDR3 size: 14 residues. CDR3 protein: CASRIKQGFTEAFF. The CDR3 nucleotides are TGTGCCAGCAGGATTAAACAGGGCTTCACTGAAGCTTTCTTT.

The chain uses TRBV7-2 and TRBJ2-2; no firm D call. CDR3 size: 14 residues. Germline CDR1 reads SGHTA; CDR2 reads FQGNSA. Trimming left V 3 bases short and J 2 bases short, with 7 bases between. The CDR3 here is CASSFSPNTGELFF. The CDR3, as DNA: TGTGCCAGCAGCTTCTCCCCTAACACCGGGGAGCTGTTTTTT.

The V gene is TRBV18, the J gene TRBJ1-4; the match to TRBD1 covers 7 bases. The CDR3 spans 16 residues. V was pared by 3 bases and J by 3 bases, with 7 bases of the junction left unmatched. Germline CDR1 reads KGHSH; CDR2 reads LQKENI. The CDR3 protein is CASSPPPGQPNEKLFF. In DNA, the CDR3 is TGTGCCAGCTCACCTCCACCGGGACAGCCTAATGAAAAACTGTTTTTT.

This sequence joins TRBV4-3 and TRBJ1-1; no clear D gene. The length of the CDR3 is 17 residues. Germline loops: CDR1 LGHNA, CDR2 YSLEER. V dropped 1 base and J dropped 1 base, with 16 bases sitting between them. The CDR3 nucleotides are TGCGCCAGCAGCCAAGCTTTAGTTCTCACCCCGAACACTGAAGCTTTCTTT. This sequence encodes CASSQALVLTPNTEAFF.

On this clonotype itself: One junction end disagrees with the germline gene, perhaps due to a read error. The chain carries TRBV6-1 and TRBJ1-5, with no clear D. The V gene's germline CDR1 is MNHNS and CDR2 SASEGT. CDR3 length: 17 residues. Here the CDR3 reads CASTEGWETRGNQPQHF. The CDR3, as DNA: TGTGCCAGCACTGAAGGGTGGGAAACCCGGGGCAATCAGCCCCAGCATTTT.

This clonotype was recorded a few times. In nucleotides, the CDR3 is TGTGCCAGCAGCCCCTCGGGAACAGGGACCTATGGCTACACCTTC. Protein: CASSPSGTGTYGYTF. The rearrangement uses TRBV7-9 and TRBJ1-2; maybe TRBD1 (6 bases). Germline CDR1 reads SEHNR; CDR2 reads FQNEAQ (reference sequence). The CDR3 is 15 amino acids. V lost 5 bases and J lost 4, with 17 bases in between.

The V call is TRBV6-1, the J call TRBJ2-3; no firm D call. The V gene's germline CDR1 is MNHNS and CDR2 SASEGT. CDR3 length: 14 amino acids. V shed 7 bases and J shed 2 bases, with 13 bases lying between them. CDR3 DNA sequence: TGTGCCAGCACCAACTTGGGTGCCACAGATACGCAGTATTTT. This encodes CASTNLGATDTQYF.

This rearrangement joins TRBV6-2 or TRBV6-3 to TRBJ2-7; 12 bases are a match to TRBD1. Germline-derived CDR1 and CDR2 are MNHEY and SVGEGT. The V gene end was trimmed by 4 bases and the J gene end by 6 bases; junction bases not matched to a gene: 4. The CDR3 extends over 14 amino acids. The CDR3 reads CASSSGQGAVEQYV. CDR3 DNA sequence: TGTGCCAGCAGTTCGGGACAGGGGGCGGTCGAGCAGTACGTC.

This chain uses TRBV27 with TRBJ2-7; the D is unclear. Germline V gives CDR1 MNHEY, CDR2 SMNVEV (reference sequence). The CDR3 spans 12 residues. V was cut by 4 bases and J by 3 bases, with 7 bases left in between. CDR3 region: CASSSVDYEQYF. The CDR3 region has the DNA TGTGCCAGCAGTTCGGTAGACTACGAGCAGTACTTC.